The 18 T cell receptor beta chains below come from one sample, sequenced in a study of tumor and adjacent non-tumor tissue in lung cancer. The template was RNA from unsorted bulk tissue. Three rounds of nested PCR, following a modified ARM-PCR protocol, produced the TCRbeta library. Each CDR3 protein gets one entry after TCRdb re-called the multiplex PCR reads with MiXCR. The repertoire consists of about 76,000 distinct CDR3 sequences, with roughly 75% occurring once and the leading ten covering 10% to 15%. Sequencing was performed on lung tumor tissue. Every receptor here comes from a woman between 65 and 79 years old with non-small cell lung cancer.

Concerning this clonotype itself: One junction end does not reproduce the germline sequence, and a read error may be involved. This chain connects TRBV6-5 to TRBJ1-2, with no clear D. Germline assignment: CDR1 MNHEY and CDR2 SVGAGI. The CDR3 has 13 residues. CDR3 protein: CASSYSSQYGCTF. For the CDR3, the DNA is TGTGCCAGCAGTTACTCGAGTCAGTATGGCTGCACCTTC.

The sample holds many counts of this clonotype. This chain joins TRBV12-3 or TRBV12-4 and TRBJ1-6; TRBD1 agrees at 8 bases. V was clipped by 6 bases and J by 0 bases; unmatched bases: 10. This CDR3 region has 18 residues. CDR3 bases: TGTGCCAGCAGCCACGCGACAGGGGATAGCTCCTATAATTCACCCCTCCACTTT. This gives the protein CASSHATGDSSYNSPLHF.

As for this clonotype: Since a much larger clone is just one base distant, this may be a read error. This chain joins TRBV13 and TRBJ2-2; 8 bases fit TRBD2. Germline lookup yields CDR1 PRHDT and CDR2 FYEKMQ (reference sequence). The length of the CDR3 is 16 residues. CDR3 DNA: TGTGCCAGCATCTTAACCTCGGGGGGGCGCATCGGGGAGCTGTTTTTT. Translating gives CASILTSGGRIGELFF.

This clonotype was seen at least ten times. The chain recombines TRBV12-3 or TRBV12-4 with TRBJ2-1; 9 nucleotides agree with TRBD2. J was trimmed by 8 bases and V by 1 base; bases with no gene match: 9. This CDR3 region has 16 residues. CDR3 coding DNA: TGTGCCAGCAGTTTAGGCGGTAGCGGGAGCAGGCATGAGCAGTTCTTC. This codes for CASSLGGSGSRHEQFF.

With respect to this clonotype: Given the absence of the conserved phenylalanine or tryptophan at the CDR3 end, a read error is likely. The V call is TRBV5-1, the J call TRBJ2-7; D is perhaps TRBD2 (6 bases). CDR1 and CDR2 (germline): SGHRS, YFSETQ. The CDR3 loop spans 11 amino acids. The V gene lost 7 bases and the J gene lost 5 bases, with 10 bases spanning the gap. The CDR3 sequence is CASGTSHEQYL. The CDR3 nucleotides read TGCGCCAGCGGGACTTCACACGAGCAGTACCTC.

In its sample, this clonotype was seen a few times. A much larger clone sits a single nucleotide away, making a read error possible. This chain joins TRBV5-4 and TRBJ2-7; D perhaps matches TRBD1 (6 bases). Germline CDR1 reads SGHNT; CDR2 reads YYREEE (reference sequence). The CDR3 extends over 14 amino acids. In DNA form, the CDR3 reads TGTGCCAGCAGCTTCCGGGACAACTCCTACAAGCAGTACTTC. This codes for CASSFRDNSYKQYF.

Concerning this clonotype: One end of the junction does not line up with germline, which may come from a read error. This chain joins TRBV29-1 and TRBJ1-1; D unresolved. Per germline, CDR1 SQVTM and CDR2 ANQGSEA. CDR3 length equals 11 residues. DNA of the CDR3: TGTAGCGTTAAATGGAACACTGAAGCTTTCTTT. It is translated as CSVKWNTEAFF.

As concerns this clonotype: A much larger clone differs from this one at a single base, so this may be a read error. The chain uses TRBV28 and TRBJ1-2; a possible D gene is TRBD1 (5 bases). Germline CDR1 and CDR2: MDHEN and SYDVKM. This CDR3 region has 13 residues. V shed 10 bases and J shed 5 bases, with 17 bases lying between them. CDR3 loop: CATGAGFLYGYTF. DNA for the CDR3: TGTGCCACCGGGGCAGGGTTTTTGTATGGCTACACCTTC.

As regards this clonotype: The junction and the germline gene differ at one end; a read error may be behind it. The V call is TRBV6-1, the J call TRBJ2-7; D remains unclear. The CDR3 sequence is 14 residues long. Per the germline V gene, CDR1 is MNHNS and CDR2 is SASEGT. CDR3 DNA sequence: TGTGCCAGCAGCGTCCACACGGGTACCTACGAGCAGTACTTT. Its protein is CASSVHTGTYEQYF.

On this clonotype: Possible read error: a much larger clone is one base away. The chain carries TRBV20-1 and TRBJ2-5; D gene uncertain. Germline-derived CDR1 and CDR2 are DFQATT and SNEGSKA (reference sequence). The CDR3 spans 12 residues. Here the CDR3 reads CSARDAKETQYF. As DNA, the CDR3 is TGCAGTGCTCGAGACGCAAAAGAGACCCAGTACTTC.

As to this clonotype: This may be a read error: a much more frequent sequence differs by one nucleotide. The chain links TRBV5-1 to TRBJ1-1, with a possible D match to TRBD1 (5 bases). Looked up from germline, CDR1 is SGHRS and CDR2 is YFSETQ. CDR3 length: 11 amino acids. The CDR3 region is CASSQGGSAIF. In DNA form, the CDR3 reads TGCGCCAGCTCTCAGGGAGGCTCGGCTATCTTT.

About this clonotype itself: This may be a read error, as it is one base from a much larger clone. The CDR3 is CASSLDFGTWELFF. The CDR3 DNA reads TGTGCCAGCAGCCTGGACTTTGGCACCTGGGAGCTGTTTTTT. The chain joins TRBV11-2 to TRBJ2-2, with D perhaps matching TRBD2 (5 bases). CDR3 size: 14 residues. Germline CDR1 SGHAT, CDR2 FQNNGV.

This clonotype was recorded many times. V gene TRBV6-4 combines with J gene TRBJ1-2, with 9 bases lining up with TRBD1. The CDR3 contains 15 residues. Germline-derived CDR1 and CDR2 are MRHNA and SNTAGT. Unmatched junction bases numbered 6, after V lost 4 bases and J lost 3 bases. CDR3 in amino acids: CASSVTGTGHYGYTF. In DNA form, the CDR3 reads TGTGCCAGCAGTGTAACCGGGACAGGGCACTATGGCTACACCTTC.

As to this clonotype: Likely a read error: the CDR3 ends without its conserved phenylalanine or tryptophan. The V and J genes are TRBV28 and TRBJ2-1; D gene unclear. The germline CDR1 and CDR2 sequences are MDHEN and SYDVKM. The CDR3 totals 15 residues. In DNA form, the CDR3 reads TGTGCCAGCAGTCCCACATCTTATGGCAACAATGGGCAGTTCTCC. Translated, it gives CASSPTSYGNNGQFS.

This clonotype was observed a few times. This CDR3 is CSAKPTGDGYGYTF. The CDR3 DNA follows: TGCAGCGCAAAGCCTACTGGGGATGGCTATGGCTACACCTTC. The chain uses TRBV29-1 and TRBJ1-2; D uncertain. V lost 7 bases, J lost 4 bases, and 19 bases lay in between. Germline CDR1 reads SQVTM; CDR2 reads ANQGSEA. CDR3 length equals 14 residues. Drawing the rest from reference TRBV29-1 and TRBJ1-2, the complete variable domain is SAVISQKPSRDICQRGTSLTIQCQVDSQVTMMFWYRQQPGQSLTLIATANQGSEATYESGFVIDKFPISRPNLTFSTLTVSNMSPEDSSIYLCSAKPTGDGYGYTFGSGTRLTVV.

With respect to this clonotype: A much bigger clone sits one base away, suggesting this may be a read error. The J gene is TRBJ1-6, the V gene TRBV28; D uncertain. This CDR3 is 15 amino acids long. Germline values: CDR1 MDHEN, CDR2 SYDVKM. The DNA for the CDR3 is TGTGTCAGCAGTCCACCGACGGCGGGGAATTCACCCCTCCACTTT. As protein: CVSSPPTAGNSPLHF.

A single count supports this clonotype. This chain connects TRBV29-1 to TRBJ2-2; D perhaps matches TRBD1 (6 bases). The CDR3 is made up of 12 amino acids. CDR1 and CDR2 from the germline V gene are SQVTM and ANQGSEA. The CDR3 loop is CNVSGGSGELFF. CDR3 bases: TGCAACGTCAGTGGGGGCTCCGGGGAGCTGTTTTTT.

This rearrangement joins TRBV6-1 to TRBJ2-1; 9 bases agree with TRBD2. With 7 bases clipped from V and 11 bases from J, the junction kept 18 bases outside the gene matches. There are 16 residues in the CDR3. CDR1 is MNHNS and CDR2 is SASEGT in the germline V gene. CDR3 DNA: TGTGCCAGCAATGCGATGTTGGAACTAGCGGGCGGCAAGCAGTTCTTC. It specifies CASNAMLELAGGKQFF.